The T cell receptor (beta chain) under discussion was sequenced for a study of T cell responses to AZD1222 COVID-19 vaccine. Study-level results: Repertoire sampling was restricted to post-peak T cell response timepoints. Donors in the cohort were predominantly white British and more often female, and clonal diversity was possibly underestimated. Reportedly, close to half of spike-specific TCRs are directed against unmutated variant regions.

In germline, CDR1 is SGHVS, CDR2 FNYEAQ. Trimming pared 11 bases from V and 3 bases from J, leaving 16 bases between. The CDR3 extends over 13 amino acids. The data were produced by immunoSEQ multiplex PCR, yet TCRdb's version contains in-frame clones alone and is incomplete. The sample lists approximately 99,000 clones; around 90% were seen once. Note on this clone: What it recognizes is unknown.

The chain carries TRBV7-6 and TRBJ1-1; TRBD1 is a possible D gene (6 bases). Source: peripheral blood, taken on day 0 of MenACWY control vaccination. This clonotype was sampled from an adult in good health. Here the CDR3 DNA reads TGTGCCTTCGGGCGGGGGCGAGACACTGAAGCTTTCTTT. It specifies CAFGRGRDTEAFF.